The 32 T cell receptor beta chains given below trace back to one sample, sequenced in a study of T cell responses to AZD1222 COVID-19 vaccine. Some clones are missing from TCRdb's copy, which holds only in-frame ones; the method was immunoSEQ multiplex PCR. The repertoire includes 150,000 or so clones, about 87% of them detected once, and approximately 15% sits in the top ten. The sequencing here drew on peripheral blood, taken on day 0 of AZD1222 vaccination. These receptors originate from an adult in good health.

This chain links TRBV29-1 with TRBJ1-1, with TRBD1 matching 8 bases. Looked up from germline, CDR1 is SQVTM and CDR2 is ANQGSEA. With V trimmed by 7 bases and J by 10 bases, 14 bases remained unmatched. The CDR3 spans 13 residues. The CDR3 region has the DNA TGCAGCGCCCGACCTGGGACAGGTCGGTCAGCTTTCTTT. This translates into CSARPGTGRSAFF.

This clone was recorded once. The chain employs TRBV7-2 and TRBJ2-5; D possibly corresponds to TRBD1 (6 bases). The germline V gene has CDR1 SGHTA and CDR2 FQGNSA. V was shortened by 0 bases and J by 5 bases, with 10 bases between the two germline ends. This CDR3 comprises 14 residues. The CDR3: CASSLAGAMETQYF. Written as DNA, the CDR3 is TGTGCCAGCAGCTTAGCGGGGGCGATGGAGACCCAGTACTTC.

This clone was detected only once. The chain is built from TRBV28 and TRBJ1-5; D is perhaps TRBD1 (6 bases). V was pared by 7 bases and J by 0 bases, with 13 bases between. Per germline, CDR1 MDHEN and CDR2 SYDVKM. The CDR3 is 15 amino acids. The CDR3 nucleotides read TGTGCCAGCATCCCCGGGACAAATAGCAATCAGCCCCAGCATTTT. Translation: CASIPGTNSNQPQHF.

The rearrangement uses TRBV4-1 and TRBJ1-4, with D unresolved. V was cut by 4 bases and J by 2 bases, with 11 bases left in between. The germline V gene encodes CDR1 MGHRA and CDR2 YSYEKL. This CDR3 spans 15 amino acids. The CDR3 DNA reads as TGCGCCAGCAGCCGATCGGCCCTGACTAATGAAAAACTGTTTTTT. This codes for CASSRSALTNEKLFF.

The chain is built from TRBV3-1 (or the pseudogene TRBV3-2) and TRBJ2-1, with D perhaps matching TRBD1 (6 bases). The CDR3 runs 11 residues. The germline V and J ends were trimmed by 5 bases and 15 bases, with 14 bases remaining between them. The germline gives CDR1 LGHDT, CDR2 YNNKEL (reference sequence). DNA of the CDR3: TGTGCCAGCAGCAGTACAGGGCAACGGTTCTTC. Protein: CASSSTGQRFF.

The chain is built from TRBV6-5 and TRBJ1-6; D possibly corresponds to TRBD1 (5 bases). V lost 6 bases and J 3 bases, leaving 9 bases between the germline ends. The CDR3 length is 14 residues. Germline loops: CDR1 MNHEY, CDR2 SVGAGI. The CDR3 DNA reads as TGTGCCAGCAGGAGGGACTTCTATAATTCACCCCTCCACTTT. It specifies CASRRDFYNSPLHF.

This chain links TRBV4-1 with TRBJ1-4, with TRBD1 identical over 9 bases. The CDR3 runs 18 residues. Germline V CDR1 and CDR2: MGHRA, YSYEKL. V dropped 0 bases and J dropped 8; count of bases not matched to a gene: 13. The CDR3 DNA reads as TGCGCCAGCAGCCAAGACAGGGGGACAGGGCGGGGATACGAAAAACTGTTTTTT. Its protein is CASSQDRGTGRGYEKLFF.

The chain carries TRBV5-6 and TRBJ1-1; D possibly corresponds to TRBD1 (5 bases). Trimming left V 0 bases short and J 7 bases short, with 13 bases between. The CDR3 runs 14 residues. The germline gives CDR1 SGHDT, CDR2 YYEEEE. The CDR3 reads CASSLAGRDGEAFF. The DNA of the CDR3 is TGTGCCAGCAGCTTGGCAGGCAGGGATGGTGAAGCTTTCTTT.

The V call is TRBV6-2 or TRBV6-3, the J call TRBJ1-5; TRBD1 is a possible D gene (6 bases). The V gene's germline CDR1 is MNHEY and CDR2 SVGEGT. The CDR3 contains 14 residues. V was shortened by 0 bases and J by 5 bases, with 8 bases between the two germline ends. This chain's CDR3 is CASSYSSGDQPQHF. CDR3 DNA: TGTGCCAGCAGTTACTCCTCAGGGGATCAGCCCCAGCATTTT.

This rearrangement joins TRBV25-1 to TRBJ1-1; D is perhaps TRBD1 (5 bases). Germline V gives CDR1 MGHDK, CDR2 SYGVNS. The CDR3 covers 17 residues. The ends were cut back, 2 bases at V and 4 bases at J, with 20 bases in the middle. This CDR3 reads CASSEPAGRGAGTEAFF. In DNA form, the CDR3 reads TGTGCCAGCAGTGAACCCGCCGGGCGAGGGGCGGGCACTGAAGCTTTCTTT.

The V call is TRBV6-6, the J call TRBJ1-2; D is unresolved. The CDR3 length is 11 residues. Germline V lookup: CDR1 MNHNY, CDR2 SVGAGI (reference sequence). V lost 5 bases and J 4 bases, leaving 5 bases between the germline ends. CDR3 nucleotide sequence: TGTGCCAGCAGTCCCAGCTATGGCTACACCTTC. Translated: CASSPSYGYTF.

The chain combines TRBV20-1 with TRBJ1-2; 7 bases are shared with TRBD1. J was trimmed by 9 bases and V by 6 bases; bases with no gene match: 7. Germline V gene data show CDR1 as DFQATT and CDR2 as SNEGSKA (reference sequence). This CDR3 has 11 amino acids. Here the CDR3 reads CSADRAGSYTF. In DNA, the CDR3 is TGCAGTGCCGACAGGGCCGGGAGCTACACCTTC.

The chain uses TRBV7-2 and TRBJ1-1; 7 bases align to TRBD1. The CDR3 length is 14 residues. V lost 4 bases, J lost 9 bases, and 11 bases stayed unmatched. Germline V gene data show CDR1 as SGHTA and CDR2 as FQGNSA. CDR3 sequence (DNA): TGTGCCAGCAGCTCAACCGGGACAGTACCTAAAGCTTTCTTT. It is translated as CASSSTGTVPKAFF. Full variable domain (remainder filled in from reference TRBV7-2 and TRBJ1-1): GAGVSQSPSNKVTEKGKDVELRCDPISGHTALYWYRQSLGQGLEFLIYFQGNSAPDKSGLPSDRFSAERTGGSVSTLTIQRTQQEDSAVYLCASSSTGTVPKAFFGQGTRLTVV.

The chain uses TRBV11-3 and TRBJ2-1; TRBD1 agrees at 8 bases. Germline CDR1 and CDR2: SGHNT and YENEEA. The CDR3 runs 15 residues. V was clipped by 5 bases and J by 5 bases; unmatched bases: 8. The CDR3 nucleotides are TGTGCCAGCAGCATCACAGGGGGGAGTCACAATGAGCAGTTCTTC. This gives the protein CASSITGGSHNEQFF.

The chain links TRBV11-2 to TRBJ2-1; D remains unclear. CDR3 size: 15 residues. Looked up from germline, CDR1 is SGHAT and CDR2 is FQNNGV. V was cut by 5 bases and J by 0 bases, with 11 bases left in between. The chain's CDR3 is CASSQEPSSYNEQFF. The CDR3 nucleotides read TGTGCCAGCAGCCAAGAGCCCAGCTCCTACAATGAGCAGTTCTTC.

The CDR3 here is CASSLGDAGYTF. Written as DNA, the CDR3 is TGCGCCAGCAGCTTGGGGGATGCGGGCTACACCTTC. This sequence joins TRBV5-1 and TRBJ1-2; D is undetermined. With 0 bases removed from V and 8 bases from J, the gap between germline ends came to 8 bases. Germline CDR1 reads SGHRS; CDR2 reads YFSETQ. The CDR3 is made up of 12 amino acids.

This clone has just a few counts. This chain connects TRBV28 to TRBJ1-3, with D maybe TRBD1 (5 bases). V was shortened by 5 bases and J by 4 bases, with 15 bases between the two germline ends. From germline, CDR1 is MDHEN and CDR2 SYDVKM. The CDR3 spans 15 residues. The CDR3 here is CASSPSGTWGNTIYF. The CDR3 region has the DNA TGTGCCAGCAGTCCCTCAGGGACCTGGGGAAACACCATATATTTT.

CDR3 sequence: CASSFVETNYGYTF. The CDR3 region has the DNA TGTGCCAGCAGTTTTGTCGAGACTAACTATGGCTACACCTTC. The chain combines TRBV28 with TRBJ1-2; D is unresolved. With 3 bases removed from V and 0 bases from J, the gap between germline ends came to 8 bases. Germline values: CDR1 MDHEN, CDR2 SYDVKM. The CDR3 length is 14 residues.

This chain uses TRBV18 with TRBJ2-2, with 8 bases that match TRBD1. Germline V CDR1 and CDR2: KGHSH, LQKENI. J was trimmed by 5 bases and V by 3 bases; bases with no gene match: 11. The CDR3 contains 17 residues. CDR3 protein: CASSPPGGASWTGELFF. DNA of the CDR3: TGTGCCAGCTCACCGCCAGGGGGCGCGAGTTGGACCGGGGAGCTGTTTTTT.

V usage is TRBV19 and J usage is TRBJ2-3, with 8 bases that match TRBD1. The V gene's germline CDR1 is LNHDA and CDR2 SQIVND (reference sequence). The CDR3 sequence is 16 residues long. V trimming: 4 bases; J trimming: 0 bases; junction bases outside the gene matches: 6. CDR3 loop: CASSKWTGTSTDTQYF. DNA of the CDR3: TGTGCCAGTAGTAAATGGACAGGGACTAGCACAGATACGCAGTATTTT.

This chain joins TRBV5-1 and TRBJ1-2, with 9 positions matching TRBD1. This CDR3 has 12 residues. V shed 5 bases, J shed 6 bases, and the junction held 2 bases outside the gene matches. The germline V gene encodes CDR1 SGHRS and CDR2 YFSETQ. The CDR3 protein is CASRRDRDGYTF. CDR3 in DNA: TGCGCCAGCAGGAGGGACAGGGATGGCTACACCTTC.

The V and J genes are TRBV7-2 and TRBJ2-3; TRBD2 is a possible D gene (6 bases). Deletions cut 7 bases from V and 0 bases from J, with 17 bases between. Per germline, CDR1 SGHTA and CDR2 FQGNSA. The CDR3 runs to 16 residues. DNA of the CDR3: TGTGCCAGCACCGTCCGAAGGGACTCTAGCACAGATACGCAGTATTTT. It is translated as CASTVRRDSSTDTQYF.

The rearrangement joins TRBV7-8 to TRBJ1-2; D gene ambiguous. V was pared by 5 bases and J by 0 bases, with 16 bases between. The CDR3 runs 16 residues. Germline CDR1 SGHVS, CDR2 FQNEAQ. CDR3: CASSPRHSGANYGYTF. The CDR3 DNA reads TGTGCCAGCAGCCCACGACATAGCGGGGCTAACTATGGCTACACCTTC.

The chain employs TRBV19 and TRBJ1-6; no definite D call. Trimming took 2 bases from V and 2 from J, leaving 13 bases between them. Germline loops: CDR1 LNHDA, CDR2 SQIVND (reference sequence). The CDR3 has 17 residues. The CDR3 is CASSINTGVAYNSPLHF. The DNA for the CDR3 is TGTGCCAGTAGTATAAATACCGGGGTCGCCTATAATTCACCCCTCCACTTT. The full variable domain, rest sourced from reference TRBV19 and TRBJ1-6, is DGGITQSPKYLFRKEGQNVTLSCEQNLNHDAMYWYRQDPGQGLRLIYYSQIVNDFQKGDIAEGYSVSREKKESFPLTVTSAQKNPTAFYLCASSINTGVAYNSPLHFGNGTRLTVT.

This chain links TRBV6-5 with TRBJ1-2; D ambiguous. The CDR3 contains 15 residues. Trimming removed 0 bases from V and 4 bases from J, with 12 bases in between. CDR1 is MNHEY and CDR2 is SVGAGI in the germline V gene. The chain's CDR3 is CASSYSRRLGYGYTF. The CDR3 nucleotides read TGTGCCAGCAGTTACTCCAGAAGGCTTGGCTATGGCTACACCTTC.

The chain combines TRBV24-1 with TRBJ1-5; TRBD1 might be the D (5 bases). Germline CDR1 KGHDR, CDR2 SFDVKD. The V end lost 6 bases, the J end lost 0 bases, and 23 bases lay between the germline ends. The CDR3 sequence is 19 residues long. The CDR3 loop is CATSILRDRPYYSNQPQHF. The CDR3, as DNA: TGTGCCACCAGTATACTTCGGGACCGCCCATATTATAGCAATCAGCCCCAGCATTTT.

The genes are TRBV19 and TRBJ1-1; weak D call: TRBD1 (5 bases). This CDR3 region has 15 residues. Per germline, CDR1 LNHDA and CDR2 SQIVND (reference sequence). Trimming stripped 1 base from V and 5 bases from J, with 14 bases between. CDR3 sequence (DNA): TGTGCCAGTAGTATAGGTTTGTTGGGGGGGACTGAAGCTTTCTTT. Translating it yields CASSIGLLGGTEAFF. Full variable domain (rest looked up from reference TRBV19 and TRBJ1-1): DGGITQSPKYLFRKEGQNVTLSCEQNLNHDAMYWYRQDPGQGLRLIYYSQIVNDFQKGDIAEGYSVSREKKESFPLTVTSAQKNPTAFYLCASSIGLLGGTEAFFGQGTRLTVV.

This rearrangement joins TRBV30 to TRBJ1-6, with 7 bases lining up with TRBD1. Per germline, CDR1 GTSNPN and CDR2 SVGIG (reference sequence). The CDR3 extends over 13 amino acids. V dropped 7 bases and J dropped 7; count of bases not matched to a gene: 7. The CDR3 protein is CALSGTVNSPLHF. CDR3 sequence (DNA): TGTGCCTTGTCCGGGACAGTCAATTCACCCCTCCACTTT.

A single count supports this clone. The CDR3 protein is CASSLGAGSYNEQFF. The CDR3 DNA sequence: TGCGCCAGCAGCTTGGGAGCGGGGTCCTACAATGAGCAGTTCTTC. The chain joins TRBV5-1 to TRBJ2-1; 7 bases map to TRBD2. Trimming cost V 0 bases and J 1 base; bases outside gene matches: 1. The germline V gene has CDR1 SGHRS and CDR2 YFSETQ. The CDR3 totals 15 residues.

The chain joins TRBV9 to TRBJ2-2; maybe TRBD1 (6 bases). The V gene's germline CDR1 is SGDLS and CDR2 YYNGEE. Deletions cut 2 bases from V and 3 bases from J, with 8 bases between. CDR3 length: 14 residues. The DNA of the CDR3 is TGTGCCAGCAGCGTGGACAGTCACACCGGGGAGCTGTTTTTT. Its protein product is CASSVDSHTGELFF. Looking up the rest from reference TRBV9 and TRBJ2-2 gives the full variable domain: DSGVTQTPKHLITATGQRVTLRCSPRSGDLSVYWYQQSLDQGLQFLIQYYNGEERAKGNILERFSAQQFPDLHSELNLSSLELGDSALYFCASSVDSHTGELFFGEGSRLTVL.

The chain is built from TRBV5-4 and TRBJ2-3; perhaps TRBD2 as D (6 bases). There are 15 residues in the CDR3. CDR1 and CDR2 (germline): SGHNT, YYREEE (reference sequence). V lost 4 bases to trimming and J lost 6 bases, with 18 bases between them. Here the CDR3 DNA reads TGTGCCAGCAGCCCCGGGACTCAAATTACTGATACGCAGTATTTT. Protein sequence: CASSPGTQITDTQYF.

V usage is TRBV19 and J usage is TRBJ1-1, with TRBD1 as a possible D gene (6 bases). Trimming took off 5 bases at V and 5 bases at J, with 18 bases between the two ends. This CDR3 has 15 residues. Germline V CDR1 and CDR2: LNHDA, SQIVND (reference sequence). This CDR3 reads CASSGGAGQWTEAFF. The CDR3 region has the DNA TGTGCCAGTAGTGGGGGGGCGGGCCAGTGGACTGAAGCTTTCTTT.